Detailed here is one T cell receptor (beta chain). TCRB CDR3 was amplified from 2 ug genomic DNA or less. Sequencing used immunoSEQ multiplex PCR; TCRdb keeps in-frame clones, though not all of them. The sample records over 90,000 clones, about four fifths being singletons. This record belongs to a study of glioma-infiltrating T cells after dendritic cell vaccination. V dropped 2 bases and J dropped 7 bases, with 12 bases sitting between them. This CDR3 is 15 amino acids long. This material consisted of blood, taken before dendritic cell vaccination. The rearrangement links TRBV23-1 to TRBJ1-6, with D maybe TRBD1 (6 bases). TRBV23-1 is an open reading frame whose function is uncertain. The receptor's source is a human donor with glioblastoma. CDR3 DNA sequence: TGCGCCAGCAGTCAAGGCACAGGGATAAATTCACCCCTCCACTTT. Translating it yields CASSQGTGINSPLHF.